The 3 T cell receptor beta chains in this list originate from one sample, sequenced in a study of blood T cells in healthy people across ages. PCR was performed a second time for roughly 7 to 12 cycles using a sample-barcoded 5' primer and a J-beta primer mix. TCRdb re-called the 5' RACE reads through MiXCR, storing one row per CDR3 protein. The sample lists some 1.6 million distinct CDR3 sequences, 30% to 40% seen once, with roughly 10% in the top ten. The sample comprised blood. These TCRs come from a woman in her 30s in good health.

This clonotype came up a few times. The V gene is TRBV28, the J gene TRBJ2-4, with 7 bases that match TRBD2. V shed 4 bases, J shed 8 bases, and the junction held 8 bases outside the gene matches. CDR1 is MDHEN and CDR2 is SYDVKM in the germline V gene. The CDR3 extends over 14 amino acids. In DNA, the CDR3 is TGTGCCAGCAGTTCCCGGGTTCGGGGGGACATTCAGTACTTC. Translating it yields CASSSRVRGDIQYF.

Only a few counts were recorded for this clonotype. V is TRBV27 and J is TRBJ2-4; TRBD1 is a possible D gene (6 bases). V was clipped by 5 bases and J by 13 bases, with 21 bases between them. Germline CDR1 reads MNHEY; CDR2 reads SMNVEV (reference sequence). The CDR3 is 14 residues long. The CDR3, as DNA: TGTGCCAGCAGTCAGGGGATAATTCCTATAGAGCAGTACTTC. Translation: CASSQGIIPIEQYF.

The chain combines TRBV29-1 with TRBJ1-1; no clear D. Germline V CDR1 and CDR2: SQVTM, ANQGSEA. This CDR3 spans 12 amino acids. V was trimmed by 4 bases and J by 0 bases, leaving 6 bases between them. The CDR3 is CSVVWLNTEAFF. The CDR3 region has the DNA TGCAGCGTTGTATGGTTGAACACTGAAGCTTTCTTT. Variable domain in full (rest from reference TRBV29-1 and TRBJ1-1): SAVISQKPSRDICQRGTSLTIQCQVDSQVTMMFWYRQQPGQSLTLIATANQGSEATYESGFVIDKFPISRPNLTFSTLTVSNMSPEDSSIYLCSVVWLNTEAFFGQGTRLTVV.